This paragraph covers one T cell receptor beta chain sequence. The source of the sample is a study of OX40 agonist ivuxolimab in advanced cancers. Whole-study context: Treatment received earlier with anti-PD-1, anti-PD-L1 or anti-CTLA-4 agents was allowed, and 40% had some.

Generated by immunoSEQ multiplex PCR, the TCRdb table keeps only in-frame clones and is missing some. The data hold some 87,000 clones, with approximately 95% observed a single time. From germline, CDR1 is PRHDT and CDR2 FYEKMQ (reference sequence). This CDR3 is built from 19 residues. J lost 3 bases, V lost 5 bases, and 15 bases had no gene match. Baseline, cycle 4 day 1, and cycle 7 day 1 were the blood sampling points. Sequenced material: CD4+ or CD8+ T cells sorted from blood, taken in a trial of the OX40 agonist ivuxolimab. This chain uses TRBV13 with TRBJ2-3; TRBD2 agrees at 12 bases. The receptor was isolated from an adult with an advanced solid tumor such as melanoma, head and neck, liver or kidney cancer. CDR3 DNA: TGTGCCAGCAGCGGGACTGGAATGACTAGCGGGGGAGGGACAGATACGCAGTATTTT. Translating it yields CASSGTGMTSGGGTDTQYF. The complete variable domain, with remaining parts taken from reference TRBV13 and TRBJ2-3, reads AAGVIQSPRHLIKEKRETATLKCYPIPRHDTVYWYQQGPGQDPQFLISFYEKMQSDKGSIPDRFSAQQFSDYHSELNMSSLELGDSALYFCASSGTGMTSGGGTDTQYFGPGTRLTVL.